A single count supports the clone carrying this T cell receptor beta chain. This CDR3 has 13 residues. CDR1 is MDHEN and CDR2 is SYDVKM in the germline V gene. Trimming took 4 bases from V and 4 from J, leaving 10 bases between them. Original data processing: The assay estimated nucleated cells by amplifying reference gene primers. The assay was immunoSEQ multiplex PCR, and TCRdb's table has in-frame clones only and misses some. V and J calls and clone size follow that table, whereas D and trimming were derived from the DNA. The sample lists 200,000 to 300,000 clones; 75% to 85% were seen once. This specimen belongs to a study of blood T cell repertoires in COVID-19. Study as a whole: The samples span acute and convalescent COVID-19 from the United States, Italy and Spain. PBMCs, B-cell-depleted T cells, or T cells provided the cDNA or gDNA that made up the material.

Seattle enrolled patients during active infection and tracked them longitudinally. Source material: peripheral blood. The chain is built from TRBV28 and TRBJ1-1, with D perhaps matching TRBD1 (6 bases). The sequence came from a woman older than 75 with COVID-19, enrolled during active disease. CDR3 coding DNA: TGTGCCAGCAGTTACAGGGAGGGCACTGAAGCTTTCTTT. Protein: CASSYREGTEAFF.